The 7 T cell receptor beta chains given below trace back to one sample, sequenced in a study of T cell responses to AZD1222 COVID-19 vaccine. TCRdb's table, derived via immunoSEQ multiplex PCR, lists solely in-frame clones and lacks some. The sample contains about 150,000 clones, 90% of which appear only once. Specimen: peripheral blood, collected 28 days after the second AZD1222 dose. These receptors originate from an adult who received the AZD1222 COVID-19 vaccine.

The chain carries TRBV7-9 and TRBJ1-1, with TRBD1 matching 9 bases. With V trimmed by 1 base and J by 2 bases, 8 bases remained unmatched. CDR1 and CDR2 (germline): SEHNR, FQNEAQ (reference sequence). The CDR3 sequence is 17 residues long. CDR3 nucleotide sequence: TGTGCCAGCAGCTTAGATACAGGGGGCTGGCGAAACACTGAAGCTTTCTTT. Protein product: CASSLDTGGWRNTEAFF.

The V call is TRBV10-1, the J call TRBJ1-1; the D is unclear. Germline loops: CDR1 WNHNN, CDR2 SYGVQD (reference sequence). V lost 3 bases and J 11 bases, leaving 16 bases between the germline ends. The CDR3 loop spans 13 amino acids. The CDR3 loop is CASSEEGASMAFF. CDR3 bases: TGCGCCAGCAGTGAAGAAGGAGCCTCGATGGCTTTCTTT.

The chain carries TRBV2 and TRBJ1-2; D gene unclear. The CDR3 is 13 residues long. Germline lookup yields CDR1 SNHLY and CDR2 FYNNEI. The V end lost 0 bases, the J end lost 8 bases, and 10 bases lay between the germline ends. CDR3 sequence (DNA): TGTGCCAGCAGTGAAGCGCTAGAGTCAGGCTACACCTTC. Amino acid sequence: CASSEALESGYTF.

The count of this clone is one. This chain joins TRBV7-6 and TRBJ2-7; possible D gene TRBD1, 8 bases. This CDR3 contains 13 residues. The germline CDR1 and CDR2 sequences are SGHVS and FNYEAQ. V gave up 8 bases and J gave up 7 bases, with 18 bases separating them. CDR3 loop: CASGTGGGWEQYF. As DNA, the CDR3 is TGTGCCAGCGGTACAGGGGGAGGGTGGGAGCAGTACTTC.

This chain links TRBV5-1 with TRBJ2-3; 8 nucleotides agree with TRBD2. The CDR3 loop spans 15 amino acids. Germline assignment: CDR1 SGHRS and CDR2 YFSETQ. J gave up 5 bases and V 5 bases, and 10 bases lay outside the gene matches. The CDR3 nucleotides read TGCGCCAGCAGTCGACTCGGGACTAGGAAAGATACGCAGTATTTT. This gives the protein CASSRLGTRKDTQYF.

The chain employs TRBV19 and TRBJ2-1, with a weak D call TRBD1 (6 bases). The length of the CDR3 is 12 residues. The V and J ends lost 6 bases and 9 bases respectively, with 12 bases between them. Germline lookup yields CDR1 LNHDA and CDR2 SQIVND (reference sequence). CDR3 sequence: CASSLDSLEQFF. The CDR3 DNA reads TGTGCCAGTAGCCTGGACAGTCTTGAGCAGTTCTTC.

This chain connects TRBV5-8 to TRBJ2-7, with 7 bases fitting TRBD1. This CDR3 has 15 amino acids. V dropped 4 bases and J dropped 1; count of bases not matched to a gene: 8. CDR1 is SGHTS, CDR2 YDEGEE, per germline. For the CDR3, the DNA is TGTGCCAGCAGCCTAGGACAGGTAAAATCCTACGAGCAGTACTTC. It is translated as CASSLGQVKSYEQYF.